The 21 T cell receptor beta chains listed next were all sequenced from one sample in a study of blood T cell repertoires in COVID-19 (dated by TCRdb to the early 2020s). Library method: the immunoSEQ multiplex PCR assay. In TCRdb, the immuneACCESS table is reduced to in-frame sequences with V and J assigned. These tables do not hold every clone; where another copy was compared, an unresolved V gene accounts for under half, and the others remain unexplained. Within this sample are more than 85,000 clones, with 81% of them counted one time only. Together, the top ten hold around a tenth of the sample. The sample consisted of peripheral blood. The receptor set was obtained from a woman in her 70s with acute or convalescent COVID-19.

A single count supports this clone. The DNA for the CDR3 is TGTGCCAGCACCTTGACAGGGGGCACCTACGAGCAGTACTTC. Residues: CASTLTGGTYEQYF. V usage is TRBV7-9 and J usage is TRBJ2-7; TRBD1 matches at 10 bases. The CDR3 is 14 amino acids. The trim removed 7 bases at V and 2 bases at J, leaving 5 bases unmatched. Germline values: CDR1 SEHNR, CDR2 FQNEAQ (reference sequence).

Here the CDR3 DNA reads TGTGCCAGCAGCCAAGAGGGCGTTAGAGTTCTGTTCTTC. Translating gives CASSQEGVRVLFF. The chain is built from TRBV4-2 and TRBJ2-1; D is unresolved. V was cut by 0 bases and J by 15 bases, with 15 bases left in between. The germline V gene has CDR1 LGHNA and CDR2 YNFKEQ. This CDR3 contains 13 residues.

The chain combines TRBV28 with TRBJ1-5, with D possibly matching TRBD1 (6 bases). V shed 7 bases and J shed 1 base, with 17 bases lying between them. CDR3 size: 16 residues. Germline-derived CDR1 and CDR2 are MDHEN and SYDVKM. CDR3 sequence: CASTRSGVWSNQPQHF. CDR3 nucleotides: TGTGCCAGCACCCGGTCAGGGGTTTGGAGCAATCAGCCCCAGCATTTT.

The chain carries TRBV19 and TRBJ1-4; D gene unclear. Trimming took off 8 bases at V and 5 bases at J, with 15 bases between the two ends. Germline V CDR1 and CDR2: LNHDA, SQIVND (reference sequence). The CDR3 runs to 14 residues. The CDR3 bases are TGTGCCAGTGGGAGCCGGCGGATCAATGAAAAACTGTTTTTT. As protein: CASGSRRINEKLFF.

This clone has just one count. The V call is TRBV9, the J call TRBJ2-2, with D perhaps TRBD2 (7 bases). The CDR3 runs to 17 residues. The germline CDR1 and CDR2 sequences are SGDLS and YYNGEE. Trimming left V 5 bases short and J 5 bases short, with 22 bases between. The CDR3 sequence is CASRADSGGRETGELFF. For the CDR3, the DNA is TGTGCCAGCAGAGCGGACTCGGGGGGCAGAGAAACCGGGGAGCTGTTTTTT.

The chain uses TRBV5-8 and TRBJ2-1, with D maybe TRBD2 (5 bases). V lost 3 bases, J lost 0 bases, and 16 bases lay in between. The CDR3 runs to 17 residues. The V gene's germline CDR1 is SGHTS and CDR2 YDEGEE. CDR3 DNA: TGTGCCAGCAGCTATCCCCCTAGGGAGAGCTCCTACAATGAGCAGTTCTTC. This codes for CASSYPPRESSYNEQFF. Together with reference TRBV5-8 and TRBJ2-1, the CDR3 gives the full variable domain: EAGVTQSPTHLIKTRGQQATLRCSPISGHTSVYWYQQALGLGLQFLLWYDEGEERNRGNFPPRFSGRQFPNYSSELNVNALELEDSALYLCASSYPPRESSYNEQFFGPGTRLTVL.

This clone was recorded once. The J gene is TRBJ2-2, the V gene TRBV3-1 (or the pseudogene TRBV3-2), with TRBD1 identical over 7 bases. CDR1 is LGHDT, CDR2 YNNKEL, per germline (reference sequence). This CDR3 region has 14 residues. V shed 3 bases and J 10 bases; nucleotides not matched to a gene: 8. The CDR3 protein is CASSHLRGRMELFF. Here the CDR3 DNA reads TGTGCCAGCAGCCACTTGAGGGGGCGCATGGAGCTGTTTTTT.

The chain combines TRBV15 with TRBJ2-2; D uncertain. Trimming took off 0 bases at V and 4 bases at J, with 12 bases between the two ends. Germline V gene lookup returns CDR1 LNHNV and CDR2 YYDKDF (reference sequence). The CDR3 spans 16 residues. This CDR3 is CATSRDGPSVTGELFF. For the CDR3, the DNA is TGTGCCACCAGCAGAGATGGGCCTTCTGTCACCGGGGAGCTGTTTTTT.

The V and J genes are TRBV27 and TRBJ1-2, with a weak D call TRBD1 (5 bases). The CDR3 sequence is 15 residues long. Trimming took 0 bases from V and 4 from J, leaving 12 bases between them. Germline CDR1 and CDR2: MNHEY and SMNVEV (reference sequence). The CDR3 DNA reads as TGTGCCAGCAGTTTATCGGGGGGAGCGGCCTATGGCTACACCTTC. This encodes CASSLSGGAAYGYTF.

For the CDR3, the DNA is TGTGCCAGCAGCTTGGGTGGAAGGACAGGGAGGGTCAATGAGCAGTTCTTC. This translates into CASSLGGRTGRVNEQFF. The chain uses TRBV5-4 and TRBJ2-1, with TRBD1 as a possible D gene (8 bases). V was shortened by 0 bases and J by 6 bases, with 19 bases between the two germline ends. CDR1 is SGHNT, CDR2 YYREEE, per germline (reference sequence). This CDR3 comprises 17 residues.

The chain employs TRBV6-2 or TRBV6-3 and TRBJ2-4; 9 nucleotides match TRBD1. J lost 2 bases, V lost 4 bases, and 6 bases had no gene match. The CDR3 runs to 16 residues. From germline, CDR1 is MNHEY and CDR2 SVGEGT. The chain's CDR3 is CASSSRQGGSKNIQYF. The CDR3 region has the DNA TGTGCCAGCAGTTCCCGACAGGGGGGATCCAAAAACATTCAGTACTTC.

This chain links TRBV6-1 with TRBJ2-7; 12 bases are shared with TRBD2. Per the germline V gene, CDR1 is MNHNS and CDR2 is SASEGT. Trimming cost V 2 bases and J 6 bases; bases outside gene matches: 11. The CDR3 spans 17 residues. CDR3 region: CASSERPSGGAPGEQYF. The CDR3 bases are TGTGCCAGCAGTGAACGTCCTAGCGGGGGGGCTCCGGGCGAGCAGTACTTC.

The chain carries TRBV6-2 or TRBV6-3 and TRBJ2-7; 8 positions agree with TRBD1. Germline loops: CDR1 MNHEY, CDR2 SVGEGT. This CDR3 has 16 amino acids. Trimming cost V 6 bases and J 5 bases; bases outside gene matches: 15. The CDR3 spells CASSPGKTGDDNEQYF. The CDR3 DNA sequence: TGTGCCAGCAGCCCCGGAAAGACAGGGGATGACAACGAGCAGTACTTC.

The V gene is TRBV4-1, the J gene TRBJ2-6, with 11 bases fitting TRBD1. Germline CDR1 MGHRA, CDR2 YSYEKL. There are 19 residues in the CDR3. The V and J ends lost 4 bases and 1 base, in that order; junction bases with no gene match: 9. DNA for the CDR3: TGCGCCAGCAGCCCACCCACGGGGACAGGGGGATCTGGGGCCAACGTCCTGACTTTC. This translates into CASSPPTGTGGSGANVLTF.

This chain joins TRBV6-1 and TRBJ2-3; 7 nucleotides align to TRBD1. The germline V gene encodes CDR1 MNHNS and CDR2 SASEGT. J was trimmed by 0 bases and V by 3 bases; bases with no gene match: 6. The CDR3 loop spans 16 amino acids. Here the CDR3 DNA reads TGTGCCAGCAGTGATCAGGGGGAACCTAGCACAGATACGCAGTATTTT. The encoded protein is CASSDQGEPSTDTQYF.

This CDR3 reads CASSPTGGAGNTIYF. The DNA of the CDR3 is TGTGCCAGCAGCCCGACAGGGGGTGCTGGAAACACCATATATTTT. This chain links TRBV7-9 with TRBJ1-3, with TRBD1 matching over 9 bases. V trimming: 5 bases; J trimming: 2 bases; junction bases outside the gene matches: 4. The length of the CDR3 is 15 residues. The germline CDR1 and CDR2 sequences are SEHNR and FQNEAQ (reference sequence).

The CDR3 DNA follows: TGTGCCAGCACTTGGAATAGCGGGAGGACCGGGGAGCTGTTTTTT. It specifies CASTWNSGRTGELFF. The rearrangement joins TRBV6-5 to TRBJ2-2; 10 bases are shared with TRBD2. Germline V gene data show CDR1 as MNHEY and CDR2 as SVGAGI. This CDR3 is 15 amino acids long. Trimming removed 7 bases from V and 5 bases from J; junction bases left unmatched: 7.

The chain joins TRBV27 to TRBJ2-3, with D uncertain. Germline loops: CDR1 MNHEY, CDR2 SMNVEV (reference sequence). V was clipped by 1 base and J by 0 bases, with 5 bases between them. The CDR3 totals 14 residues. The CDR3: CASSLYSSTDTQYF. CDR3 DNA sequence: TGTGCCAGCAGTTTATATAGTAGCACAGATACGCAGTATTTT.

V is TRBV7-6 and J is TRBJ1-1; no clear D. CDR1 is SGHVS and CDR2 is FNYEAQ in the germline V gene. The CDR3 has 13 amino acids. Deletions cut 5 bases from V and 4 bases from J, with 11 bases between. CDR3 loop: CASSNSPSTEAFF. CDR3 in DNA: TGTGCCAGCAGCAACTCGCCGAGCACTGAAGCTTTCTTT.

This chain uses TRBV19 with TRBJ2-1; 8 bases are shared with TRBD2. V trimming: 10 bases; J trimming: 0 bases; junction bases outside the gene matches: 8. The CDR3 is made up of 15 amino acids. Germline CDR1 reads LNHDA; CDR2 reads SQIVND (reference sequence). The CDR3 nucleotides read TGTGCCACCGCGGGGGGCCCTAGCTCCTACAATGAGCAGTTCTTC. The encoded protein is CATAGGPSSYNEQFF.

J is TRBJ2-2 and V is TRBV2; D perhaps matches TRBD1 (6 bases). This CDR3 is 14 amino acids long. Germline V lookup: CDR1 SNHLY, CDR2 FYNNEI. V lost 4 bases, J lost 4 bases, and 10 bases lay in between. The DNA of the CDR3 is TGTGCCAGCAGTGTCCGAGGGGGCACCGGGGAGCTGTTTTTT. Translating it yields CASSVRGGTGELFF.